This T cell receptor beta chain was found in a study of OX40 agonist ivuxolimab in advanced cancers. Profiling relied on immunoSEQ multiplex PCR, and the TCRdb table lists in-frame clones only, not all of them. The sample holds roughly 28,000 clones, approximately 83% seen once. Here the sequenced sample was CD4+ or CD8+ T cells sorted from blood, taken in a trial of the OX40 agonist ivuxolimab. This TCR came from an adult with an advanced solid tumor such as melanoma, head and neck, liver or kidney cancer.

The CDR3 nucleotides read TGCGCCAGCAGGAGTATTTGGATTGAAGCTTTCTTT. Translation: CASRSIWIEAFF. This sequence joins TRBV5-1 and TRBJ1-1; the D is unclear. CDR3 size: 12 residues. Trimming removed 5 bases at V and 7 bases at J, with 12 bases between. Germline CDR1 is SGHRS and CDR2 is YFSETQ. The full variable domain, in which reference TRBV5-1 and TRBJ1-1 provide the parts outside the CDR3, is KAGVTQTPRYLIKTRGQQVTLSCSPISGHRSVSWYQQTPGQGLQFLFEYFSETQRNKGNFPGRFSGRQFSNSRSEMNVSTLELGDSALYLCASRSIWIEAFFGQGTRLTVV.